What follows are 21 T cell receptor beta chains derived from one specimen sequenced in a study of cytomegalovirus exposure and HLA in healthy donors. Vbeta (60) and Jbeta (13) primers were used in the PCR. Produced via immunoSEQ multiplex PCR; TCRdb's table is partial and in-frame only. The sample lists about 190,000 clones, about 77% seen once, with approximately 4.8% in the top ten. Sequencing used PBMCs. The source of these receptors is a man younger than 40 in good health and CMV-seropositive.

The chain couples TRBV27 to TRBJ2-1, with 14 bases that match TRBD2. V shed 4 bases and J 9 bases; nucleotides not matched to a gene: 14. Germline loops: CDR1 MNHEY, CDR2 SMNVEV (reference sequence). The CDR3 has 18 amino acids. The chain's CDR3 is CASSSEATPGLAGAEQFF. CDR3 DNA: TGTGCCAGCAGTTCCGAAGCTACTCCGGGACTAGCGGGAGCTGAGCAGTTCTTC.

This chain connects TRBV9 to TRBJ2-5; weak D call: TRBD1 (5 bases). Trimming stripped 4 bases from V and 8 bases from J, with 15 bases between. The CDR3 loop spans 13 amino acids. Germline loops: CDR1 SGDLS, CDR2 YYNGEE. The CDR3 region is CASSTPGTGTQYF. DNA of the CDR3: TGTGCCAGCAGCACCCCAGGCACAGGAACCCAGTACTTC.

The V call is TRBV30, the J call TRBJ1-2; 10 bases are shared with TRBD1. In germline, CDR1 is GTSNPN, CDR2 SVGIG (reference sequence). This CDR3 spans 13 amino acids. With V trimmed by 5 bases and J by 3 bases, 3 bases remained unmatched. CDR3 nucleotide sequence: TGTGCCTGGGGGACAGGGGCAGACTATGGCTACACCTTC. The encoded protein is CAWGTGADYGYTF.

The rearrangement joins TRBV28 to TRBJ2-7; the match to TRBD1 covers 9 bases. This CDR3 is 14 amino acids long. The V gene's germline CDR1 is MDHEN and CDR2 SYDVKM. V shed 5 bases and J 4 bases; nucleotides not matched to a gene: 6. The DNA of the CDR3 is TGTGCCAGCAGTATTCCGGGACAGGGTTACGAGCAGTACTTC. This codes for CASSIPGQGYEQYF.

This clone was observed a handful of times. This chain connects TRBV7-2 to TRBJ2-7, with D perhaps matching TRBD2 (7 bases). V gave up 2 bases and J gave up 4 bases, with 15 bases separating them. This CDR3 spans 15 amino acids. From germline, CDR1 is SGHTA and CDR2 FQGNSA. The CDR3: CASSLLGGGQYEQYF. The CDR3 nucleotides read TGTGCCAGCAGCTTACTAGGGGGGGGCCAGTACGAGCAGTACTTC. Based on the CDR3 plus reference TRBV7-2 and TRBJ2-7, the full variable domain is GAGVSQSPSNKVTEKGKDVELRCDPISGHTALYWYRQSLGQGLEFLIYFQGNSAPDKSGLPSDRFSAERTGGSVSTLTIQRTQQEDSAVYLCASSLLGGGQYEQYFGPGTRLTVT.

This clone was observed a single time. The chain links TRBV10-3 to TRBJ1-1, with 9 positions matching TRBD1. Germline CDR1 ENHRY, CDR2 SYGVKD. CDR3 size: 15 residues. Trimming cost V 7 bases and J 5 bases; bases outside gene matches: 11. The CDR3 DNA reads as TGTGCCATCAAGGGGACAGGGACTAGGGGAACTGAAGCTTTCTTT. Its translation is CAIKGTGTRGTEAFF.

This chain uses TRBV7-2 with TRBJ2-3; a possible D gene is TRBD1 (5 bases). The CDR3 runs to 15 residues. Germline CDR1 reads SGHTA; CDR2 reads FQGNSA. V was cut by 2 bases and J by 2 bases, with 11 bases left in between. The CDR3 sequence is CASSLTGHPTDTQYF. CDR3 bases: TGTGCCAGCAGCTTAACAGGTCACCCCACAGATACGCAGTATTTT.

The gene calls are TRBV18 and TRBJ2-6; maybe TRBD2 (5 bases). CDR3 length: 18 residues. Germline CDR1 is KGHSH and CDR2 is LQKENI. V lost 3 bases and J lost 0, with 15 bases in between. The CDR3: CASSPLGLSPSGANVLTF. CDR3 DNA: TGTGCCAGCTCACCTCTTGGACTTTCTCCCTCTGGGGCCAACGTCCTGACTTTC.

The V call is TRBV7-2, the J call TRBJ2-5; maybe TRBD1 (5 bases). The end of the DNA fits TRBJ2-7 better, so the J call may be wrong. CDR1 is SGHTA, CDR2 FQGNSA, per germline. The CDR3 extends over 13 amino acids. The CDR3 sequence is CASSLNRFYEQYF. In DNA form, the CDR3 reads TGTGCCAGCAGCTTAAACAGGTTCTACGAGCAGTACTTC.

The chain couples TRBV4-2 to TRBJ2-1; D remains unclear. CDR3 length: 15 residues. V lost 4 bases and J lost 4, with 14 bases in between. Germline-derived CDR1 and CDR2 are LGHNA and YNFKEQ. CDR3 amino acids: CASSRAQTQYNEQFF. DNA of the CDR3: TGTGCCAGCAGCCGAGCACAGACGCAGTACAATGAGCAGTTCTTC.

The gene calls are TRBV6-6 and TRBJ1-6, with D hard to call. Trimming shortened V by 7 bases and J by 0 bases, and 13 bases separated the two germline ends. This CDR3 contains 16 residues. Germline-derived CDR1 and CDR2 are MNHNY and SVGAGI (reference sequence). The CDR3 reads CASMSYGSSYNSPLHF. CDR3 DNA: TGTGCCAGCATGAGCTACGGGAGCTCCTATAATTCACCCCTCCACTTT.

The J gene is TRBJ2-7, the V gene TRBV19, with D possibly being TRBD2 (6 bases). Trimming stripped 3 bases from V and 0 bases from J, with 15 bases between. CDR1 is LNHDA, CDR2 SQIVND, per germline (reference sequence). This CDR3 has 16 residues. The CDR3: CASSIQGGASSYEQYF. CDR3 nucleotide sequence: TGTGCCAGTAGTATTCAGGGCGGGGCGAGCTCCTACGAGCAGTACTTC.

CDR3 in DNA: TGTGCCAGTAGTCCCCGGGCTAGCGGGGGGACAGATACGCAGTATTTT. Translated, it gives CASSPRASGGTDTQYF. The chain combines TRBV19 with TRBJ2-3, with 11 bases fitting TRBD2. Germline loops: CDR1 LNHDA, CDR2 SQIVND (reference sequence). This CDR3 is built from 16 residues. V lost 5 bases, J lost 3 bases, and 7 bases stayed unmatched. Full variable domain (rest looked up from reference TRBV19 and TRBJ2-3): DGGITQSPKYLFRKEGQNVTLSCEQNLNHDAMYWYRQDPGQGLRLIYYSQIVNDFQKGDIAEGYSVSREKKESFPLTVTSAQKNPTAFYLCASSPRASGGTDTQYFGPGTRLTVL.

This clone appeared a few times. V usage is TRBV5-4 and J usage is TRBJ2-1, with TRBD1 matching over 7 bases. V lost 4 bases and J lost 4; bases outside the gene matches: 11. Per the germline V gene, CDR1 is SGHNT and CDR2 is YYREEE (reference sequence). The length of the CDR3 is 16 residues. CDR3 bases: TGTGCCAGCAGCAGGGCGATGGACAGGAATTACAATGAGCAGTTCTTC. Amino acid sequence: CASSRAMDRNYNEQFF.

The chain joins TRBV5-6 to TRBJ1-1; possibly TRBD1 for D (6 bases). V was cut by 4 bases and J by 2 bases, with 18 bases left in between. The CDR3 is 16 amino acids. The germline gives CDR1 SGHDT, CDR2 YYEEEE. The CDR3 region has the DNA TGTGCCAGCAGCCGAGCCGGGGGGGGCGGAAACACTGAAGCTTTCTTT. Amino acid sequence: CASSRAGGGGNTEAFF.

The V call is TRBV7-3, the J call TRBJ2-2; 8 nucleotides align to TRBD2. V gave up 4 bases and J gave up 6 bases; unmatched junction bases: 13. CDR3 length: 17 residues. Per germline, CDR1 SGHTA and CDR2 FQGTGA. The CDR3 sequence: CASSSQSAGGAAGELFF. The CDR3 DNA reads TGTGCCAGCAGCTCCCAATCGGCGGGAGGTGCGGCCGGGGAGCTGTTTTTT.

This clone was found a few times. This chain connects TRBV7-9 to TRBJ2-1, with 13 nucleotides matching TRBD2. Trimming cost V 5 bases and J 7 bases; bases outside gene matches: 8. CDR3 size: 16 residues. Germline V gene lookup returns CDR1 SEHNR and CDR2 FQNEAQ (reference sequence). In DNA form, the CDR3 reads TGTGCCAGCAGCCCAATTAAGGGACTAGCGGGGAATGAGCAGTTCTTC. It encodes CASSPIKGLAGNEQFF.

This sequence joins TRBV7-2 and TRBJ1-5; D call uncertain. The CDR3 totals 14 residues. V was pared by 4 bases and J by 9 bases, with 16 bases between. The V gene's germline CDR1 is SGHTA and CDR2 FQGNSA. The CDR3 DNA sequence: TGTGCCAGCAGCTGGACGGACTTCGACCGGCCCCAGCATTTT. Translating it yields CASSWTDFDRPQHF.

This clone was observed once. V and J are TRBV11-2 and TRBJ1-6; D remains unclear. V was cut by 6 bases and J by 10 bases, with 10 bases left in between. This CDR3 is built from 12 residues. Germline-derived CDR1 and CDR2 are SGHAT and FQNNGV. This chain's CDR3 is CASRSPGSPLHF. In nucleotides, the CDR3 is TGTGCCAGCAGGTCCCCCGGGTCACCCCTCCACTTT.

The rearrangement uses TRBV2 and TRBJ2-2; 7 nucleotides line up with TRBD2. The trim removed 6 bases at V and 5 bases at J, leaving 6 bases unmatched. The CDR3 covers 14 residues. Germline V gene sequence: CDR1 SNHLY, CDR2 FYNNEI. The CDR3 nucleotides read TGTGCCAGCAGGGGGCTAGCGGAGACCGGGGAGCTGTTTTTT. The encoded protein is CASRGLAETGELFF. Combining the CDR3 with reference TRBV2 and TRBJ2-2 gives the whole variable domain EPEVTQTPSHQVTQMGQEVILRCVPISNHLYFYWYRQILGQKVEFLVSFYNNEISEKSEIFDDQFSVERPDGSNFTLKIRSTKLEDSAMYFCASRGLAETGELFFGEGSRLTVL.

The chain has TRBV6-5 and TRBJ2-7; D might be TRBD1 (5 bases). Germline V gene lookup returns CDR1 MNHEY and CDR2 SVGAGI. The CDR3 is made up of 13 amino acids. The V gene lost 6 bases and the J gene lost 6 bases, with 15 bases spanning the gap. DNA for the CDR3: TGTGCCAGCAGACCCAACAGGCGTCTCGAGCAGTACTTC. Its protein is CASRPNRRLEQYF.